These T cell receptor beta chains were read from a single sample in a study of response to subunit inactivated influenza vaccine. In TCRdb, the RT-PCR reads were re-called with MiXCR into one record per CDR3 protein. The sample records about 700,000 distinct CDR3 sequences, 15% to 19% being singletons. Sequenced here: PBMCs from blood, sampled roughly 13 days after vaccination. Receptor source: a man aged 50-60 years who received an inactivated influenza vaccine. Both conserved end residues are trimmed from each CDR3.

j_call v_call cdr3_aa
TRBJ1-2 TRBV11-2 ASRDIRQGAGGYT
TRBJ1-6 TRBV7-2 ASTSRGLFNSPLH
TRBJ2-2 TRBV4-1 ASSQDRGLNSGELF
TRBJ2-3 TRBV3-1 ASSHSLRGSTDTQY
TRBJ2-1 TRBV27 ASSLLLAGTRNEQF
TRBJ2-5 TRBV28 ASSPTRVLQETQY
TRBJ2-3 TRBV25-1 ASSAGGGQY
TRBJ2-3 TRBV4-1 ASSPSWTDTQY
TRBJ1-2 TRBV4-1 ASSQDKGAGWGYT
TRBJ1-2 TRBV12-3/TRBV12-4 ASNRDRTYGYT
TRBJ2-4 TRBV30 AWSAGGPKNIQY
TRBJ1-1 TRBV18 ASSSDSSNTEAF
TRBJ1-2 TRBV11-2 ASSLYRFYGYT
TRBJ2-3 TRBV28 ASSLSLATTDTQY
TRBJ1-6 TRBV4-1 ASSQPTRSYNSPLH
TRBJ2-3 TRBV19 ASSWVADTQY
TRBJ1-5 TRBV20-1 SAGLGTENQPQH
TRBJ2-1 TRBV6-6 ASSSATYFEQF
TRBJ1-5 TRBV15 ATSRFFGGGQPQH
TRBJ2-1 TRBV20-1 SASGRRYEQF
TRBJ1-5 TRBV20-1 SAREGRQGKPQH
TRBJ2-4 TRBV6-1 ASSEYEALAKNIQY
TRBJ2-2 TRBV30 AWSVDSSKTGELF
TRBJ2-2 TRBV9 ASSKAGTVANTGELF
TRBJ2-3 TRBV12-3/TRBV12-4 ASRTEGGTQY
TRBJ2-3 TRBV29-1 SVETGTRGDTQY
TRBJ2-5 TRBV27 ASSFVAGGLETQY
TRBJ2-7 TRBV18 ASSTTSLEQY
TRBJ2-5 TRBV10-2 ASSELGGYQETQY
TRBJ2-1 TRBV6-6 ASSYSGDEQF
TRBJ1-5 TRBV12-3/TRBV12-4 ASSSRYQPQH
TRBJ2-7 TRBV3-1 ASSLTDGSYEQY
TRBJ1-1 TRBV4-1 ASSQEETTYTEAF
TRBJ2-3 TRBV4-2 ASSQGTDSTDTQY
TRBJ2-5 TRBV19 ASSPLTGSEQETQY
TRBJ2-7 TRBV6-2/TRBV6-3 ASTPRGPTYEQY
TRBJ2-2 TRBV5-4 ASTRMNTGELF